This passage covers 19 T cell receptor beta chains from one sample sequenced in a study of T cells after yellow fever vaccination. A single record per CDR3 protein comes from TCRdb applying MiXCR to the 5' RACE reads. The sample records some 48,000 distinct CDR3 sequences, 5% to 8% being singletons. This sample comprised PBMCs, either bulk or a sorted T-cell subset (CD4+, CD8+, memory, or dextramer-sorted; not recorded which), obtained 45 days after the yellow fever booster vaccination. The origin of the receptors is a man aged 30 to 45 who received the YFV17D yellow fever vaccine.

This clonotype showed up just a few times. The chain recombines TRBV11-2 with TRBJ2-7; D unclear. From germline, CDR1 is SGHAT and CDR2 FQNNGV. Trimming shortened V by 5 bases and J by 4 bases, and 15 bases separated the two germline ends. There are 14 residues in the CDR3. The DNA for the CDR3 is TGTGCCAGCAGCCCGCTTGTCGCGCCGTACGAGCAGTACTTC. The encoded protein is CASSPLVAPYEQYF.

The genes are TRBV21-1 and TRBJ2-7; TRBD2, the D gene given by the table, was not confirmed from the DNA. TRBV21-1 is given as a pseudogene. The CDR3 is 16 residues long. The CDR3 nucleotides are TGTGCCAGCAGCAAAGCGAGGGGATTAGACACCTACGAGCAGTACTTC. Encoded protein: CASSKARGLDTYEQYF.

This clonotype was counted a few times. The chain employs TRBV6-5 and TRBJ2-7; D is uncertain. Germline V CDR1 and CDR2: MNHEY, SVGAGI. The ends were cut back, 5 bases at V and 1 base at J, with 9 bases in the middle. The CDR3 spans 13 residues. The CDR3 DNA sequence: TGTGCCAGCAGTACCACCGAGTCCTACGAGCAGTACTTC. Residues: CASSTTESYEQYF.

This clonotype was detected many times. The chain uses TRBV19 and TRBJ2-6; unclear D gene. V was pared by 6 bases and J by 1 base, with 10 bases between. Per germline, CDR1 LNHDA and CDR2 SQIVND (reference sequence). The CDR3 loop spans 15 amino acids. Here the CDR3 reads CASSRDLSGANVLTF. CDR3 DNA sequence: TGTGCCAGTAGCCGAGACCTTTCTGGGGCCAACGTCCTGACTTTC. The complete variable domain, with remaining parts taken from reference TRBV19 and TRBJ2-6, reads DGGITQSPKYLFRKEGQNVTLSCEQNLNHDAMYWYRQDPGQGLRLIYYSQIVNDFQKGDIAEGYSVSREKKESFPLTVTSAQKNPTAFYLCASSRDLSGANVLTFGAGSRLTVL.

Concerning this clonotype itself: A much bigger clone sits one base away, suggesting this may be a read error. The rearrangement links TRBV20-1 to TRBJ2-7; the D is unclear. Germline lookup yields CDR1 DFQATT and CDR2 SNEGSKA (reference sequence). The CDR3 consists of 10 residues. V gave up 4 bases and J gave up 7 bases, with 8 bases separating them. CDR3 sequence reads: CSAIISEQYF. The CDR3 DNA reads TGCAGTGCTATAATCTCGGAGCAGTACTTC.

This clonotype was seen a handful of times. This chain joins TRBV20-1 and TRBJ1-5; D might be TRBD1 (5 bases). CDR1 and CDR2 (germline): DFQATT, SNEGSKA (reference sequence). CDR3 length: 13 amino acids. V shed 1 base and J shed 7 bases, with 11 bases lying between them. CDR3 nucleotides: TGCAGTGCTAGAGCAGGGTTTGACCAGCCCCAGCATTTT. Translating gives CSARAGFDQPQHF.

This clonotype showed up just a few times. The chain carries TRBV10-3 and TRBJ2-6; TRBD1 aligns across 7 bases. CDR1 ENHRY and CDR2 SYGVKD come from the germline V gene. Trimming removed 4 bases from V and 3 bases from J; junction bases left unmatched: 6. The CDR3 runs 16 residues. The CDR3: CAISGDRSFGANVLTF. The CDR3 DNA reads as TGTGCCATCAGTGGGGACAGATCCTTTGGGGCCAACGTCCTGACTTTC.

This clonotype was seen ten or more times. The chain carries TRBV20-1 and TRBJ2-3, with D perhaps matching TRBD2 (6 bases). Germline CDR1 DFQATT, CDR2 SNEGSKA (reference sequence). The CDR3 has 14 residues. The V end was cut by 5 bases, the J end by 5 bases, with 17 bases between. CDR3 sequence reads: CSAEILRGRDTQYF. The CDR3 coding sequence is TGCAGTGCTGAAATCCTCCGGGGGAGAGATACGCAGTATTTT.

This clonotype was picked up many times. This chain connects TRBV11-2 to TRBJ2-1; 10 bases agree with TRBD2. Germline loops: CDR1 SGHAT, CDR2 FQNNGV. The CDR3 is made up of 20 amino acids. Unmatched junction bases numbered 24, after V lost 5 bases and J lost 8 bases. This CDR3 reads CASSLLHAPISSGRGHEQFF. The CDR3, as DNA: TGTGCCAGCAGCCTATTACACGCGCCGATCTCTAGCGGGAGAGGCCATGAGCAGTTCTTC.

This clonotype was counted only a few times. The chain has TRBV11-3 and TRBJ2-7; 9 bases fit TRBD2. The V gene end was trimmed by 4 bases and the J gene end by 5 bases; junction bases not matched to a gene: 3. Germline assignment: CDR1 SGHNT and CDR2 YENEEA. CDR3 length: 13 amino acids. The CDR3 is CASSSLAGDEQYF. The CDR3 DNA reads as TGTGCCAGCAGCTCCTTAGCGGGAGACGAGCAGTACTTC.

This clonotype was seen a few times. This chain uses TRBV3-1 with TRBJ2-1; TRBD2 aligns across 9 bases. The CDR3 has 17 residues. Unmatched junction bases numbered 10, after V lost 4 bases and J lost 3 bases. The germline gives CDR1 LGHDT, CDR2 YNNKEL (reference sequence). CDR3 residues: CASSPWTSEGLYNEQFF. The DNA for the CDR3 is TGTGCCAGCAGCCCTTGGACTAGCGAAGGGCTCTACAATGAGCAGTTCTTC.

The DNA of the CDR3 is TGCAGTGCTAATAGCGGGAACAATGAGCAGTTCTTC. Encoded protein: CSANSGNNEQFF. The rearrangement joins TRBV20-1 to TRBJ2-1, with 8 nucleotides matching TRBD2. The germline V gene encodes CDR1 DFQATT and CDR2 SNEGSKA (reference sequence). With V trimmed by 4 bases and J by 5 bases, 1 base remained unmatched. This CDR3 is 12 amino acids long.

Of note for this clonotype: A much larger clone differs from this one at a single base, so this may be a read error. This chain links TRBV2 with TRBJ2-3; 7 positions match TRBD1. There are 15 residues in the CDR3. CDR1 is SNHLY and CDR2 is FYNNEI in the germline V gene. The trim removed 3 bases at V and 11 bases at J, leaving 14 bases unmatched. CDR3 sequence (DNA): TGTGCCAGCAGTGACTCCTCCCTACAGGGGAAAGGGCAGTATTTT. It specifies CASSDSSLQGKGQYF.

The chain employs TRBV5-4 and TRBJ1-1; the D gene is possibly TRBD1 (6 bases). There are 15 residues in the CDR3. Per germline, CDR1 SGHNT and CDR2 YYREEE (reference sequence). V was pared by 2 bases and J by 2 bases, with 13 bases between. CDR3 DNA sequence: TGTGCCAGCAGCTTAGGTCAGGGGCCTAACACTGAAGCTTTCTTT. Translating gives CASSLGQGPNTEAFF.

This clonotype is categorized as medium-sized. The chain combines TRBV28 with TRBJ2-1; D gene uncertain. Germline V gene data show CDR1 as MDHEN and CDR2 as SYDVKM. The CDR3 extends over 13 amino acids. Trimming shortened V by 6 bases and J by 8 bases, and 14 bases separated the two germline ends. The CDR3 spells CASRRADWDEQFF. DNA of the CDR3: TGTGCCAGCAGACGGGCCGATTGGGATGAGCAGTTCTTC.

J is TRBJ1-1 and V is TRBV18, with a possible D match to TRBD1 (5 bases). The CDR3 has 16 residues. Trimming shortened V by 6 bases and J by 3 bases, and 20 bases separated the two germline ends. Germline V gene lookup returns CDR1 KGHSH and CDR2 LQKENI. CDR3 coding DNA: TGTGCCAGCTCTGCGCAGGGAATTGGCCTCGACACTGAAGCTTTCTTT. Translating gives CASSAQGIGLDTEAFF.

This clonotype was seen a handful of times. The V call is TRBV6-5, the J call TRBJ2-5; the match to TRBD1 covers 8 bases. The V gene end was trimmed by 0 bases and the J gene end by 6 bases; junction bases not matched to a gene: 6. CDR3 length equals 15 residues. From germline, CDR1 is MNHEY and CDR2 SVGAGI. This chain's CDR3 is CASSYSTGGGQTQYF. The CDR3 DNA is TGTGCCAGCAGTTACTCTACAGGGGGTGGACAGACCCAGTACTTC.

V and J are TRBV19 and TRBJ1-5; D possibly corresponds to TRBD1 (5 bases). The CDR3 extends over 20 amino acids. From germline, CDR1 is LNHDA and CDR2 SQIVND (reference sequence). V was clipped by 4 bases and J by 7 bases, with 32 bases between them. In nucleotides, the CDR3 is TGTGCCAGTAGTAGCACCTATGAATCGCCGGGCTCCGGGGGGAGACAGCCCCAGCATTTT. Translation gives CASSSTYESPGSGGRQPQHF.

The table lists this clonotype with many counts. This sequence joins TRBV7-9 and TRBJ2-3, with D possibly TRBD2 on 5 matching bases. The CDR3 loop spans 13 amino acids. V lost 3 bases and J 6 bases, leaving 10 bases between the germline ends. Germline V CDR1 and CDR2: SEHNR, FQNEAQ (reference sequence). CDR3 sequence: CASSLVGGDTQYF. DNA of the CDR3: TGTGCCAGCAGCTTGGTGGGCGGGGATACGCAGTATTTT.